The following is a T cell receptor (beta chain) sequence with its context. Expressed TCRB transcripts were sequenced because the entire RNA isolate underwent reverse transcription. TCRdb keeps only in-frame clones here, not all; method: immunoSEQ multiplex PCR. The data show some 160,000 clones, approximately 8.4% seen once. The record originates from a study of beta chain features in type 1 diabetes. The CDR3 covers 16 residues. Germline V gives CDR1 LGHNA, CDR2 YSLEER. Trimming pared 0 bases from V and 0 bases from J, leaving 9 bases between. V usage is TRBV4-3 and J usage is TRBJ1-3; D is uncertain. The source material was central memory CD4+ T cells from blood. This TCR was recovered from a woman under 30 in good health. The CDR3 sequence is CASSQDYQISGNTIYF. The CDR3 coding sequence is TGCGCCAGCAGCCAAGATTACCAGATCTCTGGAAACACCATATATTTT.